These 27 T cell receptor beta chains were all obtained from the same sample, sequenced in a study of memory B cells and T cells in multiple sclerosis. The method was immunoSEQ multiplex PCR; TCRdb's version includes in-frame clones alone and lacks a portion of them. The table lists 500 or so clones, roughly three quarters of them singletons, with around 9.3% in the top ten. Sequencing was performed on brain tissue. The origin of the receptors is a human donor with multiple sclerosis.

V and J are TRBV5-1 and TRBJ2-7; TRBD1 agrees at 9 bases. CDR3 length equals 14 residues. CDR1 SGHRS and CDR2 YFSETQ come from the germline V gene. J lost 3 bases, V lost 2 bases, and 3 bases had no gene match. Here the CDR3 DNA reads TGCGCCAGCAGCTTAAGACAGGGGGTCTACGAGCAGTACTTC. Amino acids: CASSLRQGVYEQYF.

This clone is a singleton in its sample. CDR3 nucleotide sequence: TGTGCCAGCAGCTTTAGGGAGGTGGACACTGAAGCTTTCTTT. Translating it yields CASSFREVDTEAFF. This chain links TRBV13 with TRBJ1-1, with D uncertain. Trimming cost V 3 bases and J 3 bases, with 11 bases left between them. Germline V gene sequence: CDR1 PRHDT, CDR2 FYEKMQ (reference sequence). This CDR3 is built from 14 residues.

This chain uses TRBV7-8 with TRBJ1-5, with TRBD1 identical over 8 bases. CDR3 length: 17 amino acids. The V gene end was trimmed by 3 bases and the J gene end by 2 bases; junction bases not matched to a gene: 9. Germline CDR1 is SGHVS and CDR2 is FQNEAQ. CDR3 nucleotide sequence: TGTGCCAGCAGCTTGTTATCGGGACAGGCAGGCAATCAGCCCCAGCATTTT. Protein sequence: CASSLLSGQAGNQPQHF.

V gene TRBV6-1 combines with J gene TRBJ1-2, with a possible D match to TRBD1 (6 bases). The CDR3 spans 16 residues. Germline V gene data show CDR1 as MNHNS and CDR2 as SASEGT. V was cut by 4 bases and J by 3 bases, with 18 bases left in between. The CDR3, as DNA: TGTGCCAGCAGTGCTGAGATACAGGGTGATGACTATGGCTACACCTTC. It is translated as CASSAEIQGDDYGYTF.

The chain joins TRBV10-1 to TRBJ2-1; a possible D gene is TRBD1 (6 bases). This CDR3 comprises 11 residues. Germline V gene data show CDR1 as WNHNN and CDR2 as SYGVQD (reference sequence). The V end was cut by 6 bases, the J end by 6 bases, with 6 bases between. Here the CDR3 reads CASRQGNEQFF. In DNA form, the CDR3 reads TGCGCCAGCAGACAGGGCAATGAGCAGTTCTTC.

The V and J genes are TRBV9 and TRBJ1-2, with a possible D match to TRBD1 (6 bases). Germline V lookup: CDR1 SGDLS, CDR2 YYNGEE. V lost 0 bases to trimming and J lost 2 bases, with 11 bases between them. This CDR3 spans 15 amino acids. The CDR3 region has the DNA TGTGCCAGCAGCGTAGGCGGGGGCCTAAACTATGGCTACACCTTC. Translation gives CASSVGGGLNYGYTF.

The V gene is TRBV7-2, the J gene TRBJ1-1; 8 nucleotides align to TRBD1. The trim removed 0 bases at V and 5 bases at J, leaving 5 bases unmatched. The length of the CDR3 is 15 residues. Germline CDR1 and CDR2: SGHTA and FQGNSA. CDR3 in DNA: TGTGCCAGCAGCTTAGCGGTCACAGGGGGAACTGAAGCTTTCTTT. Protein product: CASSLAVTGGTEAFF.

The V call is TRBV7-2, the J call TRBJ1-3; D unclear. The CDR3 is made up of 15 amino acids. Between the trimmed V and J ends, which lost 1 base and 0 bases, there was a span of 7 bases. Germline values: CDR1 SGHTA, CDR2 FQGNSA. CDR3 sequence reads: CASSLDNISGNTIYF. CDR3 in DNA: TGTGCCAGCAGCTTAGACAACATCTCTGGAAACACCATATATTTT.

The J gene is TRBJ1-2, the V gene TRBV7-9, with TRBD1 matching over 7 bases. The CDR3 extends over 14 amino acids. The germline V gene encodes CDR1 SEHNR and CDR2 FQNEAQ (reference sequence). The ends lost 2 bases at V and 2 bases at J; junction bases unmatched: 2. The CDR3 reads CASSLLGQNYGYTF. DNA for the CDR3: TGTGCCAGCAGCTTACTGGGACAGAACTATGGCTACACCTTC. The full variable domain, its missing parts supplied by reference TRBV7-9 and TRBJ1-2, is DTGVSQNPRHKITKRGQNVTFRCDPISEHNRLYWYRQTLGQGPEFLTYFQNEAQLEKSRLLSDRFSAERPKGSFSTLEIQRTEQGDSAMYLCASSLLGQNYGYTFGSGTRLTVV.

This sequence joins TRBV4-2 and TRBJ1-5; no firm D call. The ends were cut back, 0 bases at V and 6 bases at J, with 6 bases in the middle. The germline V gene has CDR1 LGHNA and CDR2 YNFKEQ. The CDR3 loop spans 13 amino acids. The CDR3 region has the DNA TGTGCCAGCAGCCAAGATCTTCTTCAGCCCCAGCATTTT. It specifies CASSQDLLQPQHF.

J is TRBJ2-1 and V is TRBV27; D gene unclear. From germline, CDR1 is MNHEY and CDR2 SMNVEV (reference sequence). V lost 0 bases and J lost 4, with 4 bases in between. The CDR3 runs 13 residues. This chain's CDR3 is CASSLSLYNEQFF. CDR3 bases: TGTGCCAGCAGTTTATCTCTTTACAATGAGCAGTTCTTC.

V and J are TRBV7-2 and TRBJ1-4; D is unresolved. Between the trimmed V and J ends, which lost 5 bases and 0 bases, there was a span of 7 bases. This CDR3 is 14 amino acids long. Germline-derived CDR1 and CDR2 are SGHTA and FQGNSA. The CDR3 DNA reads as TGTGCCAGCAGCCGGAGTACAACTAATGAAAAACTGTTTTTT. This codes for CASSRSTTNEKLFF.

This chain connects TRBV5-6 to TRBJ1-1, with 8 bases identical to TRBD1. V lost 2 bases and J lost 0; bases outside the gene matches: 3. The V gene's germline CDR1 is SGHDT and CDR2 YYEEEE. The CDR3 runs 15 residues. CDR3 loop: CASSLDRGLNTEAFF. The DNA for the CDR3 is TGTGCCAGCAGCTTAGACAGGGGTCTGAACACTGAAGCTTTCTTT.

The V call is TRBV4-1, the J call TRBJ2-3; TRBD1 agrees at 8 bases. Trimming at V came to 8 bases and at J to 3 bases, leaving 4 bases not matched to a gene. CDR1 and CDR2 from the germline V gene are MGHRA and YSYEKL. The CDR3 loop spans 13 amino acids. The CDR3 sequence is CASAGQGTDTQYF. The CDR3 DNA is TGCGCCAGCGCCGGACAGGGAACAGATACGCAGTATTTT.

This rearrangement joins TRBV30 to TRBJ1-3; no clear D gene. V shed 0 bases and J shed 8 bases, with 5 bases lying between them. CDR3 length: 11 residues. Germline V gene lookup returns CDR1 GTSNPN and CDR2 SVGIG (reference sequence). The CDR3 sequence is CAWSVRDTIYF. CDR3 in DNA: TGTGCCTGGAGTGTACGAGACACCATATATTTT.

The gene calls are TRBV6-5 and TRBJ2-6; unclear D gene. Germline V gene lookup returns CDR1 MNHEY and CDR2 SVGAGI. This CDR3 is 14 amino acids long. The V end was cut by 4 bases, the J end by 3 bases, with 7 bases between. The CDR3 region is CASSSPYGANVLTF. The CDR3 DNA reads TGTGCCAGCAGTTCCCCCTATGGGGCCAACGTCCTGACTTTC.

The chain carries TRBV4-2 and TRBJ1-5, with D possibly TRBD1 on 6 matching bases. Between the trimmed V and J ends, which lost 2 bases and 1 base, there was a span of 6 bases. The germline CDR1 and CDR2 sequences are LGHNA and YNFKEQ. The length of the CDR3 is 14 residues. The CDR3 nucleotides read TGTGCCAGCAGCCAACAGGGGAGCAATCAGCCCCAGCATTTT. Residues: CASSQQGSNQPQHF.

Only a few counts were recorded for this clone. The genes are TRBV2 and TRBJ1-2; TRBD1 is a possible D gene (6 bases). CDR1 SNHLY and CDR2 FYNNEI come from the germline V gene. The V end was cut by 6 bases, the J end by 7 bases, with 12 bases between. The CDR3 length is 12 residues. Here the CDR3 DNA reads TGTGCCAGCAGGAGAACAGGGTCTGGCTACACCTTC. This encodes CASRRTGSGYTF.

V gene TRBV10-2 combines with J gene TRBJ1-2; D unresolved. Germline values: CDR1 WSHSY, CDR2 SAAADI. This CDR3 is 13 amino acids long. Trimming took off 2 bases at V and 8 bases at J, with 12 bases between the two ends. Here the CDR3 reads CASSERARRGYTF. The CDR3 nucleotides read TGCGCCAGCAGTGAGAGAGCTAGGAGGGGCTACACCTTC.

This chain joins TRBV2 and TRBJ2-1; D is ambiguous. CDR1 is SNHLY and CDR2 is FYNNEI in the germline V gene. Trimming removed 7 bases at V and 1 base at J, with 14 bases between. The CDR3 covers 15 residues. The CDR3 spells CASKPSVASYNEQFF. The CDR3, as DNA: TGTGCCAGCAAGCCCAGCGTCGCGTCCTACAATGAGCAGTTCTTC.

The J gene is TRBJ1-1, the V gene TRBV7-2, with unresolved D. CDR1 is SGHTA, CDR2 FQGNSA, per germline. Trimming took off 6 bases at V and 0 bases at J, with 14 bases between the two ends. This CDR3 is 15 amino acids long. The CDR3 here is CASSPAAEMNTEAFF. CDR3 in DNA: TGTGCCAGCAGTCCAGCGGCGGAAATGAACACTGAAGCTTTCTTT.

This chain joins TRBV30 and TRBJ2-3, with D possibly being TRBD1 (6 bases). Trimming took 3 bases from V and 14 from J, leaving 18 bases between them. Germline V lookup: CDR1 GTSNPN, CDR2 SVGIG (reference sequence). The CDR3 extends over 12 amino acids. In DNA form, the CDR3 reads TGTGCCTGGAGCCGAAGGGGCAGGGGCTGGTATTTT. Its translation: CAWSRRGRGWYF.

The chain combines TRBV9 with TRBJ2-2, with D perhaps matching TRBD2 (5 bases). The V gene's germline CDR1 is SGDLS and CDR2 YYNGEE. The CDR3 length is 15 residues. Trimming pared 0 bases from V and 4 bases from J, leaving 10 bases between. CDR3 nucleotides: TGTGCCAGCAGCGTAGGACCTGGAGGCACCGGGGAGCTGTTTTTT. Protein sequence: CASSVGPGGTGELFF.

The V gene is TRBV7-3, the J gene TRBJ2-3; D is perhaps TRBD2 (5 bases). This CDR3 has 16 amino acids. The germline gives CDR1 SGHTA, CDR2 FQGTGA. V lost 2 bases and J lost 2, with 14 bases in between. The CDR3: CASSLALDLNTDTQYF. The CDR3, as DNA: TGTGCCAGCAGCTTAGCACTAGACCTAAACACAGATACGCAGTATTTT.

This clone has just one count. This sequence joins TRBV7-9 and TRBJ2-7, with a possible D match to TRBD2 (6 bases). Trimming stripped 0 bases from V and 2 bases from J, with 20 bases between. In germline, CDR1 is SEHNR, CDR2 FQNEAQ (reference sequence). The CDR3 is 18 residues long. The CDR3, as DNA: TGTGCCAGCAGCTTAGCGCGGGGACGGCCGGGGTCACCCTACGAGCAGTACTTC. Its protein is CASSLARGRPGSPYEQYF.

This clone is a singleton in its sample. The V and J genes are TRBV30 and TRBJ1-1, with D unclear. The CDR3 contains 11 residues. V was clipped by 3 bases and J by 1 base, with 3 bases between them. Germline lookup yields CDR1 GTSNPN and CDR2 SVGIG (reference sequence). Here the CDR3 reads CAWRRNTEAFF. CDR3 bases: TGTGCCTGGAGGCGGAACACTGAAGCTTTCTTT.

This clone was observed a handful of times. The chain has TRBV4-2 and TRBJ1-6; D call uncertain. Germline V lookup: CDR1 LGHNA, CDR2 YNFKEQ. Trimming removed 6 bases from V and 8 bases from J, with 11 bases in between. This CDR3 is built from 13 residues. Here the CDR3 reads CASRRAAYSPLHF. For the CDR3, the DNA is TGTGCCAGCAGGCGGGCCGCATATTCACCCCTCCACTTT.